The following is a T cell receptor beta chain sequence with its context. V lost 7 bases to trimming and J lost 5 bases; unmatched junction nucleotides: 5. Germline values: CDR1 MNHEY, CDR2 SVGAGI. The CDR3 extends over 13 amino acids. Per the original methods: Researchers report that nucleated cell counts were estimated from reference gene primer amplification. Libraries were prepared by immunoSEQ multiplex PCR; TCRdb keeps only in-frame clonotypes and omits some of them. D and trimming were read from the DNA, whereas the V and J calls and clone size are those reported in that table. The data hold some 40,000 clones, with 80% to 90% observed a single time. The source of the sample is a study of blood T cell repertoires in COVID-19. Study context: The study drew acute and convalescent COVID-19 samples from the United States, Italy and Spain. T cells, B-cell-depleted T cells, or PBMCs supplied cDNA or gDNA.

The sample comprised peripheral blood. This TCR came from a human donor in a cohort sampled during active or convalescent COVID-19. The donor label of this sample is uncertain. V gene TRBV6-5 combines with J gene TRBJ2-7; 10 nucleotides agree with TRBD2. The CDR3: CASTTLAGNEQYF. The CDR3 bases are TGTGCCAGCACCACACTAGCGGGAAACGAGCAGTACTTC.